The present T cell receptor beta chain was sequenced within a study of cytomegalovirus exposure and HLA in healthy donors. Data came from immunoSEQ multiplex PCR; TCRdb stores just in-frame clones and leaves some out. The profile shows 220,000 or so clones, less than 90% of them singletons. CDR1 is MNHNS and CDR2 is SASEGT in the germline V gene. Deletions cut 8 bases from V and 4 bases from J, with 15 bases between. The CDR3 totals 14 residues. This clonotype was obtained from a woman under 30 in good health and CMV-seronegative. V and J are TRBV6-1 and TRBJ2-1; possibly TRBD2 for D (6 bases). Material: PBMCs. The CDR3 DNA sequence: TGTGCCAGCGAGGACTGGGGGAGGTACAATGAGCAGTTCTTC. Its protein is CASEDWGRYNEQFF.